This entry is about one T cell receptor beta chain. This entry comes from a study of T cell changes during pregnancy in multiple sclerosis. The assay was immunoSEQ multiplex PCR, and TCRdb's table has in-frame clones only and misses some. This table has tens of thousands of clones, around nine tenths appearing once. CDR1 is SGHVS and CDR2 is FNYEAQ in the germline V gene. This CDR3 region has 17 residues. V lost 2 bases to trimming and J lost 3 bases, with 14 bases between them. The chain couples TRBV7-6 to TRBJ1-6, with D maybe TRBD1 (6 bases). This sequence was found in a female donor in good health, enrolled as a control in a pregnancy study. Material: CD8+ T cells from peripheral blood mononuclear cells, obtained after pregnancy. The DNA for the CDR3 is TGTGCCAGCAGCTTACGACAGGCCCCCGACTATAATTCACCCCTCCACTTT. Protein sequence: CASSLRQAPDYNSPLHF. Supplemented by reference TRBV7-6 and TRBJ1-6, the full variable domain reads GAGVSQSPRYKVTKRGQDVALRCDPISGHVSLYWYRQALGQGPEFLTYFNYEAQQDKSGLPNDRFSAERPEGSISTLTIQRTEQRDSAMYRCASSLRQAPDYNSPLHFGNGTRLTVT.